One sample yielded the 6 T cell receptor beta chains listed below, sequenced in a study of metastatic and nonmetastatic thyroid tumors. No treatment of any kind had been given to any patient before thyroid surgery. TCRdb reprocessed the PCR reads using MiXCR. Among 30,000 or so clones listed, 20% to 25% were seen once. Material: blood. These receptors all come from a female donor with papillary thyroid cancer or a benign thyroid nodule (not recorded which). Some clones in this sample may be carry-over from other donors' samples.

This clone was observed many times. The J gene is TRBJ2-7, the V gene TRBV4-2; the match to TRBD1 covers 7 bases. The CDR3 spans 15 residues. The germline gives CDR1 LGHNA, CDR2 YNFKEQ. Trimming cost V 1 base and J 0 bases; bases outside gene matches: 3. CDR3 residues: CASSQGDRISYEQYF. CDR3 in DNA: TGTGCCAGCAGCCAAGGGGACAGAATCTCCTACGAGCAGTACTTC.

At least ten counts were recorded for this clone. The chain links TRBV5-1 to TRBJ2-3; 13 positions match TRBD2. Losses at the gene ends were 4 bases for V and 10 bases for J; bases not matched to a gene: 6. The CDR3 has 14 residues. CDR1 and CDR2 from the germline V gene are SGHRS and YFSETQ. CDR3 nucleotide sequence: TGCGCCAGCAGCCCTGGGACTAGCGGGGATGCGCAGTATTTT. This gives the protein CASSPGTSGDAQYF.

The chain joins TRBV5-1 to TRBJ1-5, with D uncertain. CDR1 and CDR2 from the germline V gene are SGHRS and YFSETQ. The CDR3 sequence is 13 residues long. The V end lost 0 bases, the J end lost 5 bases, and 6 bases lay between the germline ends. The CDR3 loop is CASSLAEDQPQHF. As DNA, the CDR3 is TGCGCCAGCAGCTTGGCCGAGGATCAGCCCCAGCATTTT.

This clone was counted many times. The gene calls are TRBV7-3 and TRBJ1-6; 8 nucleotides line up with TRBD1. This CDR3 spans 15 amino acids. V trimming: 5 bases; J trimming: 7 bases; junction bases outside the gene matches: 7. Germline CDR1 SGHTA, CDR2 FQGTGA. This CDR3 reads CASSQPGQVNSPLHF. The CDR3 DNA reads TGTGCCAGCAGCCAACCGGGACAGGTAAATTCACCCCTCCACTTT.

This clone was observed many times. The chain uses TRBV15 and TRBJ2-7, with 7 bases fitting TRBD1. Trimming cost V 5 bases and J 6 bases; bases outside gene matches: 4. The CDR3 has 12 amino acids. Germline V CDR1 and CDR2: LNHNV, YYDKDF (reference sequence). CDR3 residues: CATSGGQVEQYF. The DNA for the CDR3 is TGTGCCACCAGCGGAGGACAGGTCGAGCAGTACTTC.

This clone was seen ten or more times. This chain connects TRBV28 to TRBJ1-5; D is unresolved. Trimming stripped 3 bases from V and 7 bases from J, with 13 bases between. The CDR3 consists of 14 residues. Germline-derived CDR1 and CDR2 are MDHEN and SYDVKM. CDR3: CASSFQMGTQPQHF. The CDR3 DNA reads TGTGCCAGCAGTTTTCAAATGGGAACCCAGCCCCAGCATTTT.